The text below deals with one TCR beta chain. This sample was included in a study of T cell responses to AZD1222 COVID-19 vaccine. CDR1 is SGHVS and CDR2 is FQNEAQ in the germline V gene. V lost 1 base and J 7 bases, leaving 16 bases between the germline ends. The CDR3 extends over 15 amino acids. The repertoire was sequenced with immunoSEQ multiplex PCR; TCRdb's copy has only in-frame clones and lacks some. The data contain approximately 140,000 clones, around 89% of them seen just once; the ten biggest clones take up 5% to 5.5%. The chain is built from TRBV7-8 and TRBJ1-2; TRBD1 might be the D (6 bases). The material was peripheral blood, obtained on day 0 of AZD1222 vaccination. The clonotype was recovered from an adult in good health. As DNA, the CDR3 is TGTGCCAGCAGCTTAGAAGGGACAACCGGGGCTGGCTACACCTTC. Translated, it gives CASSLEGTTGAGYTF.